This entry lists 5 T cell receptor beta chains sequenced from one sample in a study of CD8 T cells in Susac syndrome. Random hexamers were used to reverse transcribe an amount of about 0.5 to 1 ug RNA. TCRdb redid the calling of the immunoSEQ multiplex PCR reads with MiXCR, one entry per CDR3 protein. The sample shows some 150,000 distinct CDR3 sequences, approximately 95% of them seen only once. Sequenced: CD4+ T cells from PBMCs. The source is a human donor with Susac syndrome.

The CDR3 nucleotides are TGTGCCAGCTCACCATACTACCAAGAGACCCAGTACTTC. Translating it yields CASSPYYQETQYF. V usage is TRBV18 and J usage is TRBJ2-5; D is uncertain. V lost 2 bases, J lost 0 bases, and 4 bases lay in between. The length of the CDR3 is 13 residues. The germline CDR1 and CDR2 sequences are KGHSH and LQKENI.

V gene TRBV20-1 combines with J gene TRBJ2-7; D is unclear. Per germline, CDR1 DFQATT and CDR2 SNEGSKA (reference sequence). V was cut by 1 base and J by 7 bases, with 14 bases left in between. The CDR3 loop spans 13 amino acids. The CDR3: CSARVVVSKEQYF. The DNA of the CDR3 is TGCAGTGCTAGAGTAGTAGTAAGCAAGGAGCAGTACTTC.

J is TRBJ2-1 and V is TRBV29-1; 11 bases are a match to TRBD2. The CDR3 totals 14 residues. Germline V gene sequence: CDR1 SQVTM, CDR2 ANQGSEA. The trim removed 3 bases at V and 7 bases at J, leaving 5 bases unmatched. CDR3 sequence (DNA): TGCAGCGTTGATCTGGGACTAGCGGCAAATGAGCAGTTCTTC. The encoded protein is CSVDLGLAANEQFF.

V and J are TRBV19 and TRBJ2-6; D perhaps matches TRBD1 (6 bases). Deletions cut 4 bases from V and 1 base from J, with 8 bases between. The CDR3 has 15 residues. Germline lookup yields CDR1 LNHDA and CDR2 SQIVND (reference sequence). The CDR3 nucleotides read TGTGCCAGTAGTACCGGACAGTCTGGGGCCAACGTCCTGACTTTC. This encodes CASSTGQSGANVLTF.

This clonotype appeared a single time. The CDR3 here is CASSQVRTGVYNEQFF. The CDR3 DNA reads as TGTGCCAGCAGCCAAGTCCGGACAGGGGTTTACAATGAGCAGTTCTTC. This sequence joins TRBV12-3 or TRBV12-4 and TRBJ2-1, with 9 bases aligning to TRBD1. This CDR3 has 16 amino acids. J gave up 4 bases and V 6 bases, and 10 bases lay outside the gene matches.